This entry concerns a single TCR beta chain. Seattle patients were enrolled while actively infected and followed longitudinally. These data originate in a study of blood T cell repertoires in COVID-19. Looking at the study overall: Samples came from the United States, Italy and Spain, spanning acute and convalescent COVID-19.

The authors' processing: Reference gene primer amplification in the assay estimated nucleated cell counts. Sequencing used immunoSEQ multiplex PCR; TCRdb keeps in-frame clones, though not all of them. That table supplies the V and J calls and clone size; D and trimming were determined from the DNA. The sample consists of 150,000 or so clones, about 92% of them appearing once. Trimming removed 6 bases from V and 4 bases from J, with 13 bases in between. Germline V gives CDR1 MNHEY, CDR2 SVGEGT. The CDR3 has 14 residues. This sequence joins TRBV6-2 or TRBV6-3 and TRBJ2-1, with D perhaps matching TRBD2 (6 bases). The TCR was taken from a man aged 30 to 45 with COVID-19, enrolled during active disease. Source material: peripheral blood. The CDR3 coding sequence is TGTGCCAGCAGCAGGGAAGCGGGTTACAATGAGCAGTTCTTC. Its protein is CASSREAGYNEQFF.